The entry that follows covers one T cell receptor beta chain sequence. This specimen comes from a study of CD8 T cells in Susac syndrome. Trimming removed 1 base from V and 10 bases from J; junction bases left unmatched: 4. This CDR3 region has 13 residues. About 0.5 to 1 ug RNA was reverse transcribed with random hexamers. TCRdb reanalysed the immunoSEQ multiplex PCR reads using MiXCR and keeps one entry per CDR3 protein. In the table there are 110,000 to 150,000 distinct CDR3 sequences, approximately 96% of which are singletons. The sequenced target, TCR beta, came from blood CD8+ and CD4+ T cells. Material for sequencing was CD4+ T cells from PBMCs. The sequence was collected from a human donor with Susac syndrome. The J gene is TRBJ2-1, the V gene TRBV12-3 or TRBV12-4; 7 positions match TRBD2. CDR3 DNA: TGTGCCAGCAGTTTAGGGGGGGGGAAGGAGCAGTTCTTC. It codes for CASSLGGGKEQFF.